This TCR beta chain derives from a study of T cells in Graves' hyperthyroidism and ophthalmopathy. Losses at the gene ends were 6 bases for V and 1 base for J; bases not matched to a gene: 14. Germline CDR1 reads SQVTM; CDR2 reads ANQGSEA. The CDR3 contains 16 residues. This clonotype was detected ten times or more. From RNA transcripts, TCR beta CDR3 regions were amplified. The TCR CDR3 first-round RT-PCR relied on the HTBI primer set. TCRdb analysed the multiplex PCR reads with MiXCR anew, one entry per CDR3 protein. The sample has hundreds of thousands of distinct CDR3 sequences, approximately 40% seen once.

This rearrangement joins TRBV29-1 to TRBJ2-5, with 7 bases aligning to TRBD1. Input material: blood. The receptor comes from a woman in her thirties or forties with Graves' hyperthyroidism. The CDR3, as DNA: TGCAGCGTGAGGGAGACAGGGATGAGCGGCCAAGAGACCCAGTACTTC. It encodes CSVRETGMSGQETQYF.